This entry lists 9 T cell receptor beta chains sequenced from one sample in a study of blood T cell repertoires in COVID-19. The table came from immunoSEQ multiplex PCR; TCRdb's copy has only in-frame clones and leaves some out. The sample lists roughly 430,000 clones; 70% to 90% were seen once. Sequencing used PBMCs or T cells enriched from blood (not recorded which). The receptor set was obtained from a woman aged 18-29 years who had been exposed to COVID-19.

The chain is built from TRBV27 and TRBJ2-1; TRBD2 might be the D (5 bases). The CDR3 runs to 11 residues. The V end lost 7 bases, the J end lost 9 bases, and 10 bases lay between the germline ends. CDR1 and CDR2 from the germline V gene are MNHEY and SMNVEV (reference sequence). The CDR3 DNA reads TGTGCCAGCAAGTTTGGACTTGAGCAGTTCTTC. Protein: CASKFGLEQFF.

The rearrangement links TRBV15 to TRBJ2-7; no clear D. This CDR3 is 14 amino acids long. The V and J ends lost 5 bases and 3 bases respectively, with 14 bases between them. The germline gives CDR1 LNHNV, CDR2 YYDKDF (reference sequence). The CDR3 here is CATSHSGSFYEQYF. The CDR3 bases are TGTGCCACCAGCCACAGTGGTTCATTCTACGAGCAGTACTTC.

The chain recombines TRBV29-1 with TRBJ1-1; 7 bases match TRBD1. The CDR3 is 11 amino acids. V was clipped by 6 bases and J by 10 bases; unmatched bases: 8. Germline loops: CDR1 SQVTM, CDR2 ANQGSEA. The CDR3 loop reads CSVNRGVGAFF. The CDR3 DNA follows: TGCAGCGTCAACAGGGGCGTTGGAGCTTTCTTT.

This chain uses TRBV18 with TRBJ2-5; no clear D. This CDR3 spans 15 amino acids. CDR1 and CDR2 (germline): KGHSH, LQKENI. V was cut by 1 base and J by 1 base, with 10 bases left in between. The CDR3 DNA reads as TGTGCCAGCTCACCACAGGCAGGCCCCCAAGAGACCCAGTACTTC. Translation: CASSPQAGPQETQYF. The full variable domain, completed using reference TRBV18 and TRBJ2-5, is NAGVMQNPRHLVRRRGQEARLRCSPMKGHSHVYWYRQLPEEGLKFMVYLQKENIIDESGMPKERFSAEFPKEGPSILRIQQVVRGDSAAYFCASSPQAGPQETQYFGPGTRLLVL.

Written as DNA, the CDR3 is TGTGCCGCAGGGACAGGGTGGACTGAAGCTTTCTTT. It specifies CAAGTGWTEAFF. The chain recombines TRBV10-3 with TRBJ1-1, with 9 bases lining up with TRBD1. This CDR3 is 12 amino acids long. Germline CDR1 and CDR2: ENHRY and SYGVKD. The V and J ends lost 11 bases and 5 bases, in that order; junction bases with no gene match: 6.

This chain links TRBV3-1 (or the pseudogene TRBV3-2) with TRBJ2-7; 7 nucleotides agree with TRBD2. This CDR3 has 17 residues. The germline V gene has CDR1 LGHDT and CDR2 YNNKEL (reference sequence). V trimming: 4 bases; J trimming: 0 bases; junction bases outside the gene matches: 12. The CDR3 protein is CASSPIPSGASSYEQYF. The CDR3 DNA reads as TGTGCCAGCAGCCCCATCCCCAGCGGGGCGAGCTCCTACGAGCAGTACTTC.

A single count supports this clone. The V call is TRBV7-2, the J call TRBJ1-1; unclear D gene. This CDR3 has 13 amino acids. Trimming pared 0 bases from V and 8 bases from J, leaving 10 bases between. Germline CDR1 reads SGHTA; CDR2 reads FQGNSA. The DNA for the CDR3 is TGTGCCAGCAGCTTAGCGGGCCGGCGAGAAGCTTTCTTT. It translates to CASSLAGRREAFF.

The chain combines TRBV6-5 with TRBJ2-7, with 10 bases aligning to TRBD2. This CDR3 contains 13 residues. Germline loops: CDR1 MNHEY, CDR2 SVGAGI. V gave up 10 bases and J gave up 0 bases; unmatched junction bases: 3. DNA of the CDR3: TGTGCCACGTTAGCGGGGGGCTCCTACGAGCAGTACTTC. Encoded protein: CATLAGGSYEQYF.

The V gene is TRBV6-5, the J gene TRBJ1-6; 9 nucleotides agree with TRBD1. The CDR3 is made up of 16 amino acids. V lost 1 base to trimming and J lost 9 bases; unmatched junction nucleotides: 7. CDR1 MNHEY and CDR2 SVGAGI come from the germline V gene. The CDR3 DNA sequence: TGTGCCAGCAGTTACTTGGGGACAGGGCGGGGTTCACCCCTCCACTTT. Translation: CASSYLGTGRGSPLHF.